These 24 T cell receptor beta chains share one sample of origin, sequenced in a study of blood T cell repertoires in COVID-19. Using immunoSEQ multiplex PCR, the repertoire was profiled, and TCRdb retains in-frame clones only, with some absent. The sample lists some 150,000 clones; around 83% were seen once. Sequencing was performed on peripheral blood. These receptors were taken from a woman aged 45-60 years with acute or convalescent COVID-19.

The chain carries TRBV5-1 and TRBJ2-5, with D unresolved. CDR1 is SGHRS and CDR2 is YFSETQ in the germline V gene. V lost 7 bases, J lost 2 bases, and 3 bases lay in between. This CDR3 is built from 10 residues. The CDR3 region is CASVQETQYF. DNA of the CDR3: TGCGCCAGCGTACAAGAGACCCAGTACTTC. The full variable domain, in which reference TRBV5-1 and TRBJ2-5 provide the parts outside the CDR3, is KAGVTQTPRYLIKTRGQQVTLSCSPISGHRSVSWYQQTPGQGLQFLFEYFSETQRNKGNFPGRFSGRQFSNSRSEMNVSTLELGDSALYLCASVQETQYFGPGTRLLVL.

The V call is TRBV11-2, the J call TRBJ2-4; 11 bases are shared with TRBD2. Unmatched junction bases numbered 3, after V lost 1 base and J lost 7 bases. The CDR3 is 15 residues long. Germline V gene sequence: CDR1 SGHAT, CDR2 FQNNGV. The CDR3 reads CASSLALAGGNIQYF. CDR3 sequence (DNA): TGTGCCAGCAGCTTAGCCCTAGCGGGAGGTAACATTCAGTACTTC. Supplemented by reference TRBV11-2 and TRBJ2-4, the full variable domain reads EAGVAQSPRYKIIEKRQSVAFWCNPISGHATLYWYQQILGQGPKLLIQFQNNGVVDDSQLPKDRFSAERLKGVDSTLKIQPAKLEDSAVYLCASSLALAGGNIQYFGAGTRLSVL.

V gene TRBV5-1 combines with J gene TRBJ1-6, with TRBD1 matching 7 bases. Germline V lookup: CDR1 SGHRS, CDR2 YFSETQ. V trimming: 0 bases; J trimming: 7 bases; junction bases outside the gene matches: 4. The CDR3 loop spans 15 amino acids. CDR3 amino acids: CASSLETGINSPLHF. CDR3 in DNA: TGCGCCAGCAGCTTGGAGACAGGGATAAATTCACCCCTCCACTTT. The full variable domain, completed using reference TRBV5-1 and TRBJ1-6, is KAGVTQTPRYLIKTRGQQVTLSCSPISGHRSVSWYQQTPGQGLQFLFEYFSETQRNKGNFPGRFSGRQFSNSRSEMNVSTLELGDSALYLCASSLETGINSPLHFGNGTRLTVT.

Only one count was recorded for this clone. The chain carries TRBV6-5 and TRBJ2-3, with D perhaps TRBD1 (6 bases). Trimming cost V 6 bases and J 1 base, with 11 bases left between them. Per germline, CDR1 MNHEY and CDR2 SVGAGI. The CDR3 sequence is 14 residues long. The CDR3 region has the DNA TGTGCCAGCAGGTTGACAGGAGGCACAGATACGCAGTATTTT. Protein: CASRLTGGTDTQYF.

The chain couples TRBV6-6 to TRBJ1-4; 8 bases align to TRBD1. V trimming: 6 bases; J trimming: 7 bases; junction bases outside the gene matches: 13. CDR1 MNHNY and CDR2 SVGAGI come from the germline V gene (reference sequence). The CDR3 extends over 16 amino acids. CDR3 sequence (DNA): TGTGCCAGCAGCCTACATGGACAGGGCGACGGTGAAAAACTGTTTTTT. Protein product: CASSLHGQGDGEKLFF.

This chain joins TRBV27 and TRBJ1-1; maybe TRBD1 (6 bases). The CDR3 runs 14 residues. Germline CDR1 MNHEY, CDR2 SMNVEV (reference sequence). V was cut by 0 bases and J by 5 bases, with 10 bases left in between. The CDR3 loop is CASSLSGTRTEAFF. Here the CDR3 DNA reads TGTGCCAGCAGTTTATCTGGGACAAGGACTGAAGCTTTCTTT.

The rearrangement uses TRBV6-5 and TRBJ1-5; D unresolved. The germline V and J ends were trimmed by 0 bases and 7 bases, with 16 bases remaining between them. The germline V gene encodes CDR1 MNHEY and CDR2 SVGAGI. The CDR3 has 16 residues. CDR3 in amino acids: CASSYSASSAGQPQHF. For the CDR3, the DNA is TGTGCCAGCAGTTACTCGGCCAGCTCTGCGGGGCAGCCCCAGCATTTT.

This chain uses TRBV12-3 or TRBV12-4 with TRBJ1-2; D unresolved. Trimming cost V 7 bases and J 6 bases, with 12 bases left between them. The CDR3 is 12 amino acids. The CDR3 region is CASTSYANGYTF. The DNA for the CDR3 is TGTGCCAGCACCTCGTACGCGAATGGCTACACCTTC.

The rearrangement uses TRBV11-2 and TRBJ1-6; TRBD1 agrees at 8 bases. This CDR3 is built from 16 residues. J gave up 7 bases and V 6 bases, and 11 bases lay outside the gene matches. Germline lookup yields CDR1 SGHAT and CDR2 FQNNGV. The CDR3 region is CASRRGQGDLNSPLHF. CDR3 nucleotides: TGTGCCAGCAGACGCGGACAGGGAGACTTAAATTCACCCCTCCACTTT. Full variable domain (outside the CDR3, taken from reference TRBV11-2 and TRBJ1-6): EAGVAQSPRYKIIEKRQSVAFWCNPISGHATLYWYQQILGQGPKLLIQFQNNGVVDDSQLPKDRFSAERLKGVDSTLKIQPAKLEDSAVYLCASRRGQGDLNSPLHFGNGTRLTVT.

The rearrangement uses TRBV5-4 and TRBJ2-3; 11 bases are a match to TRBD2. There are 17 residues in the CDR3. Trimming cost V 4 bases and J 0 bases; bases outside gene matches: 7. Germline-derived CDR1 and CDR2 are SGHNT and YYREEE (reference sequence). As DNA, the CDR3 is TGTGCCAGCAGCCCCGGGGGGACTAGCGGCAGCACAGATACGCAGTATTTT. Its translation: CASSPGGTSGSTDTQYF.

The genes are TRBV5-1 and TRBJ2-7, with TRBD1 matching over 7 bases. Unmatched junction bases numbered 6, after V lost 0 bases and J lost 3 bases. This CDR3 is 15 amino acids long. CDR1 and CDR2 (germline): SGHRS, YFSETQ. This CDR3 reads CASSLGLTGDYEQYF. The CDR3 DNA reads TGCGCCAGCAGCTTGGGCCTCACAGGGGACTACGAGCAGTACTTC.

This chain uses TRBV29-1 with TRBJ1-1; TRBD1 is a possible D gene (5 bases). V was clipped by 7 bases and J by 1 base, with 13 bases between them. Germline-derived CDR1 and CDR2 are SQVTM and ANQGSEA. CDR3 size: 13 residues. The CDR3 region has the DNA TGCAGCGCACGCGGGGACGGGAACACTGAAGCTTTCTTT. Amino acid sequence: CSARGDGNTEAFF.

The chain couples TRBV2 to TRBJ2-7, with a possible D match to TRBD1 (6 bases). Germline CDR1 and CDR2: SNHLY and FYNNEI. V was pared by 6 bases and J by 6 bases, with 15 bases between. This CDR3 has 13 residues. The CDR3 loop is CASRIQGKGEQYF. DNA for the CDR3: TGTGCCAGCAGGATACAGGGTAAGGGCGAGCAGTACTTC.

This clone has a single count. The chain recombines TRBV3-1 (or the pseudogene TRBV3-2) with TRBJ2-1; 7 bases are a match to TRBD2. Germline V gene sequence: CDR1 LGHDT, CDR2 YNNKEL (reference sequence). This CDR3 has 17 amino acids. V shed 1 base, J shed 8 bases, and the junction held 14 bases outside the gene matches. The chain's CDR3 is CASSQGRRWLGGDEQFF. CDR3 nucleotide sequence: TGTGCCAGCAGCCAAGGGAGGCGGTGGTTGGGGGGGGATGAGCAGTTCTTC.

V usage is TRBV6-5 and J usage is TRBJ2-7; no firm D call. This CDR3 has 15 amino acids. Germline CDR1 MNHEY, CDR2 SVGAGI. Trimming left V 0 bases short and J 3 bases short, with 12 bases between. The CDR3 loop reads CASSYSPVPGYEQYF. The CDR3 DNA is TGTGCCAGCAGTTACTCCCCCGTGCCCGGCTACGAGCAGTACTTC.

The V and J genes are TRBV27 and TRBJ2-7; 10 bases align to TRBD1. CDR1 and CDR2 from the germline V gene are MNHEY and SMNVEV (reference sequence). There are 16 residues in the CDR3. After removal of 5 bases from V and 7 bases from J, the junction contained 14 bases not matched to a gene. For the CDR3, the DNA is TGTGCCAGCAGTCCTAATCCCGGGGGACAGGGGTTTGAGCAGTACTTC. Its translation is CASSPNPGGQGFEQYF.

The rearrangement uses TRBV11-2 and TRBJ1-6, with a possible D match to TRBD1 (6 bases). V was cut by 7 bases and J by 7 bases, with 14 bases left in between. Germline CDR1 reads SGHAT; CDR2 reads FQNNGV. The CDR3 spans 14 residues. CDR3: CASTRDIKNSPLHF. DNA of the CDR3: TGTGCCAGCACCCGGGACATAAAGAATTCACCCCTCCACTTT.

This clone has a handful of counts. CDR3 loop: CASSTRQGEQYF. The CDR3 nucleotides read TGTGCCAGCAGCACCCGGCAGGGCGAGCAGTACTTC. The chain carries TRBV7-6 and TRBJ2-7, with a possible D match to TRBD1 (5 bases). Per the germline V gene, CDR1 is SGHVS and CDR2 is FNYEAQ. There are 12 residues in the CDR3. Trimming removed 5 bases at V and 6 bases at J, with 11 bases between.

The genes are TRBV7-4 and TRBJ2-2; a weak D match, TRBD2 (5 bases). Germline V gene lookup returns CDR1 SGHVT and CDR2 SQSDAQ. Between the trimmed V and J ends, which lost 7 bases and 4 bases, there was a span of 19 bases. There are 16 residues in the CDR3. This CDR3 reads CASNGSGISRTGELFF. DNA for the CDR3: TGTGCCAGCAATGGGTCGGGAATCTCCCGCACCGGGGAGCTGTTTTTT.

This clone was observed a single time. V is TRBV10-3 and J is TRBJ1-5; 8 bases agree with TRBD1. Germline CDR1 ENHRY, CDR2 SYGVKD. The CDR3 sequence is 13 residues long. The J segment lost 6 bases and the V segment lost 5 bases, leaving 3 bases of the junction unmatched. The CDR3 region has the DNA TGTGCCATCAGTCCAGGGGGCGGTCAGCCCCAGCATTTT. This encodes CAISPGGGQPQHF.

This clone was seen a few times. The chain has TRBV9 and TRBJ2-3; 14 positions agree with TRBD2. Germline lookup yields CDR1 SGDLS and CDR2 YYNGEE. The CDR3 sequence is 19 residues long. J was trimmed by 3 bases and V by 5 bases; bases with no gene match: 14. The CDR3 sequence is CASSRLAGGLIVKTDTQYF. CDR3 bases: TGTGCCAGCAGTAGACTAGCGGGAGGGTTGATCGTTAAGACAGATACGCAGTATTTT.

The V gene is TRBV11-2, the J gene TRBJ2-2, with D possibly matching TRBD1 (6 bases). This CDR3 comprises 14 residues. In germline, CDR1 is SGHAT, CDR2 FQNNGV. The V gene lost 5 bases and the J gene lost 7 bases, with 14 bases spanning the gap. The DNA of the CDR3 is TGTGCCAGCAGCCCGGACAGTTGGGTCGGGGAGCTGTTTTTT. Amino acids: CASSPDSWVGELFF.

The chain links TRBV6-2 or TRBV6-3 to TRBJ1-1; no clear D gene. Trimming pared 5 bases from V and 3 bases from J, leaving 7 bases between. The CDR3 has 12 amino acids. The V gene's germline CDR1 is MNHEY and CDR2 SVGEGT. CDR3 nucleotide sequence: TGTGCCAGCAGTCCCCGGGACACTGAAGCTTTCTTT. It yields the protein CASSPRDTEAFF.

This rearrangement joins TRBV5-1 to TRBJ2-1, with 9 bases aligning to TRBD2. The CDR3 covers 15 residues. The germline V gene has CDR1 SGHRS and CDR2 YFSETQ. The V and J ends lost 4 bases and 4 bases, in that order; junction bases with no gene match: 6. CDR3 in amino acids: CASSTGLASYNEQFF. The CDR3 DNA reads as TGCGCCAGCAGCACCGGACTAGCGTCTTACAATGAGCAGTTCTTC. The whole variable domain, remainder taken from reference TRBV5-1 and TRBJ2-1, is KAGVTQTPRYLIKTRGQQVTLSCSPISGHRSVSWYQQTPGQGLQFLFEYFSETQRNKGNFPGRFSGRQFSNSRSEMNVSTLELGDSALYLCASSTGLASYNEQFFGPGTRLTVL.